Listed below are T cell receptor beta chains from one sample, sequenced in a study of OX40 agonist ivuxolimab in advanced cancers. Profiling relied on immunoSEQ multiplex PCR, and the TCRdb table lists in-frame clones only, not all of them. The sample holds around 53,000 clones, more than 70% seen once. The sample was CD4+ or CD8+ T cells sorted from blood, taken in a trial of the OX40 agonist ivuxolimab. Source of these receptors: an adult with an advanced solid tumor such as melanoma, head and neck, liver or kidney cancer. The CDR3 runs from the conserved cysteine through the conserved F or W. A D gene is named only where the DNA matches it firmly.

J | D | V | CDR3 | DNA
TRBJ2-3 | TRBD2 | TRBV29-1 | CSVGGFGGGPTDTQYF | TGCAGCGTTGGGGGGTTTGGGGGAGGGCCCACAGATACGCAGTATTTT
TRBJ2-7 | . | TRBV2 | CASEAKYEQYF | TGTGCCAGCGAAGCGAAGTACGAGCAGTACTTC
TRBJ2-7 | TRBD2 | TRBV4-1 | CASSRTSGSKYEQYF | TGCGCCAGCAGCCGTACTAGCGGGAGTAAATACGAGCAGTACTTC
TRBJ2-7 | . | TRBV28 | CASSAPPTVEQYF | TGTGCCAGCAGTGCCCCCCCTACTGTGGAACAGTACTTC
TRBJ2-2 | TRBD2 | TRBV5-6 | CASSSGLAVNTGELFF | TGTGCCAGCAGCTCCGGACTAGCGGTGAACACCGGGGAGCTGTTTTTT
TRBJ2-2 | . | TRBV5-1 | CASSGPNTGELFF | TGCGCCAGCAGCGGGCCGAACACCGGGGAGCTGTTTTTT
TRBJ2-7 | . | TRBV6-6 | CASSPLGDPAAGEQYF | TGTGCCAGCAGTCCGCTTGGGGACCCTGCCGCGGGCGAGCAGTACTTC
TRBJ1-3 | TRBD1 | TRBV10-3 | CAISGGAGSGNTIYF | TGTGCCATTTCAGGGGGCGCGGGTTCTGGAAACACCATATATTTT
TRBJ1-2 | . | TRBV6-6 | CAGYSAGGYTF | TGTGCCGGATATTCCGCTGGCGGCTACACCTTC
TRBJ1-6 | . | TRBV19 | CASSISGAPLHF | TGTGCCAGTAGTATTTCAGGGGCACCCCTCCACTTT
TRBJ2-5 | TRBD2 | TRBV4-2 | CASRQGLAGGETQYF | TGTGCCAGCAGACAGGGACTAGCGGGAGGAGAGACCCAGTACTTC